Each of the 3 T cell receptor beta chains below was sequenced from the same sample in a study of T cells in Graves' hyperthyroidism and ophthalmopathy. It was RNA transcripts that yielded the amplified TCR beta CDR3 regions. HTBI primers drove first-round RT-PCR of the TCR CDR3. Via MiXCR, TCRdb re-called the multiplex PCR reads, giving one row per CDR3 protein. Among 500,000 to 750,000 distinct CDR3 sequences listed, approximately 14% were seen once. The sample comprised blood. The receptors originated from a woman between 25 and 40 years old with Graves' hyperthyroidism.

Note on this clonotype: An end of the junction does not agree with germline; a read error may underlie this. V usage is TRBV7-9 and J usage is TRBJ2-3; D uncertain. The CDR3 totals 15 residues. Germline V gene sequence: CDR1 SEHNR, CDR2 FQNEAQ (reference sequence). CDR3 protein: CASGFKASGTDTQYF. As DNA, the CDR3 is TGTGCCAGCGGCTTCAAAGCTTCAGGCACAGATACGCAGTATTTT. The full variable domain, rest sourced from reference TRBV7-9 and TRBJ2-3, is DTGVSQNPRHKITKRGQNVTFRCDPISEHNRLYWYRQTLGQGPEFLTYFQNEAQLEKSRLLSDRFSAERPKGSFSTLEIQRTEQGDSAMYLCASGFKASGTDTQYFGPGTRLTVL.

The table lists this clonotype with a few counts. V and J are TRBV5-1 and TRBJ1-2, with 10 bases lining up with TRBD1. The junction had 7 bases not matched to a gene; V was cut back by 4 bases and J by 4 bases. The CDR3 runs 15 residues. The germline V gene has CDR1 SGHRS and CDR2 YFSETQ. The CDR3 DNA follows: TGCGCCAGCAGCACTAACCGGGACAGGGGCTATGGCTACACCTTC. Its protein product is CASSTNRDRGYGYTF.

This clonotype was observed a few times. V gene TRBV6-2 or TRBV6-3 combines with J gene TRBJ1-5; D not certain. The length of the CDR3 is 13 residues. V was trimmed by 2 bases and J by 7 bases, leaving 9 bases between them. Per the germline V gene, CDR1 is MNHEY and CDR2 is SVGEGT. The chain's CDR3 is CASSYKIDQPQHF. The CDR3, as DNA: TGTGCCAGCAGTTACAAAATCGACCAGCCCCAGCATTTT.